This TCR beta chain emerged from a study of blood T cell repertoires in COVID-19. Overall study context: Both acute and convalescent COVID-19 samples were obtained from the United States, Italy and Spain.

Source study methods: Amplification from reference gene primers served as the basis for estimated nucleated cell counts. Sequencing used immunoSEQ multiplex PCR; TCRdb keeps in-frame clones, though not all of them. V, J and clone size were drawn from that table, and D and trimming were deduced from the DNA. Of some 120,000 clones in the sample, 84% were seen once. CDR1 is LGHDT and CDR2 is YNNKEL in the germline V gene (reference sequence). The CDR3 runs 15 residues. V was clipped by 3 bases and J by 3 bases; unmatched bases: 5. Sample: peripheral blood. The genes are TRBV3-1 (or the pseudogene TRBV3-2) and TRBJ2-3; 8 bases fit TRBD2. The source of this sequence is a woman younger than 45 who had recovered from COVID-19. In DNA, the CDR3 is TGTGCCAGCAGCCATGGCGGGGGGAAAACAGATACGCAGTATTTT. It specifies CASSHGGGKTDTQYF.